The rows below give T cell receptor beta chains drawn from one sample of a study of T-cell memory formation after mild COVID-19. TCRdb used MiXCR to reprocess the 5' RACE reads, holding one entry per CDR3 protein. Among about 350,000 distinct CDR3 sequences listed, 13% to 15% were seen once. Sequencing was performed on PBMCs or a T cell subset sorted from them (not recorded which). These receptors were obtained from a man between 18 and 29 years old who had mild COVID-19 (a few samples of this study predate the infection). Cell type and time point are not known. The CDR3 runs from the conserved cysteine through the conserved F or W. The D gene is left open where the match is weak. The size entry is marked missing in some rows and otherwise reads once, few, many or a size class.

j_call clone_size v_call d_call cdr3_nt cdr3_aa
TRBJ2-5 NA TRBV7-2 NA TGTGCCAGCAGCTTAGACGGGAAAGAGACCCAGTACTTC CASSLDGKETQYF
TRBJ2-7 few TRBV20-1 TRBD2 TGCAGTGCTAGAGATCCAGCGGGGGGCCATTCGGACGAGCAGTACTTC CSARDPAGGHSDEQYF
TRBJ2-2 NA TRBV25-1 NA TGTGCCAGCAGTGACGGAGGGCAGGCCGTGGGCGGGGAGCTGTTTTTT CASSDGGQAVGGELFF
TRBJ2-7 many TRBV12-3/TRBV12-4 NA TGTGCCAGCAGTTACAGCTCCTACGAGCAGTACTTC CASSYSSYEQYF
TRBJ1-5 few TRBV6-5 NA TGTGCCAGCAGTTACGGTAGATATCAGCCCCAGCATTTT CASSYGRYQPQHF
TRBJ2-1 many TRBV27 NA TGTGCCAGCACCCCAGGGTTGTCCAATGAGCAGTTCTTC CASTPGLSNEQFF
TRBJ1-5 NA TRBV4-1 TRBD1 TGCGCAACCGGGACAGCAAACCAGCCCCAGCATTTT CATGTANQPQHF
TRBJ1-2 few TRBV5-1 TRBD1 TGCGCCAGCAGCCGCCTAGGACAGGGGGCGGATGGCTACACCTTC CASSRLGQGADGYTF
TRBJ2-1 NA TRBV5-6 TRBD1 TGTGCCAGCAGCACTTGGACAGGGGATTGGGAGCAGTTCTTC CASSTWTGDWEQFF
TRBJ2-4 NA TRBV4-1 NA TGCGCCAGCAGCCCCCCCGTGCGGGCCAAAAACATTCAGTACTTC CASSPPVRAKNIQYF
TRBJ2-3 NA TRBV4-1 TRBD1 TGCGCCAGCAGCCCCGGACAGGGTTGGGGGACTCCAGATACGCAGTATTTT CASSPGQGWGTPDTQYF
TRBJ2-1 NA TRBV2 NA TGTGCCAGCAGTGGCCGGGGGTACAATGAGCAGTTCTTC CASSGRGYNEQFF
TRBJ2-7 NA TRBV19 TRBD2 TGTGCCAGTAGTACAGCAGAGACTAGCGGTTACGAGCAGTACTTC CASSTAETSGYEQYF
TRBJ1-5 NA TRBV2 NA TGTGCCAGCAGGCCCGGAGGTAGCAATCAGCCCCAGCATTTT CASRPGGSNQPQHF
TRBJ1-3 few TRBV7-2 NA TGTGCCACCAGCTTAGGCCGGAGGGGGTTAGGTGGAAACACCATATATTTT CATSLGRRGLGGNTIYF
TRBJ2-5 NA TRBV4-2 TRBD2 TGTGCCAGCAGCTGGTCCGGGACTAGCGGGGGCTTCCAAGAGACCCAGTACTTC CASSWSGTSGGFQETQYF
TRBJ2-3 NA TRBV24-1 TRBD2 TGTGCCACCAGTGATGTAGCGGGGACTAGCACAGATACGCAGTATTTT CATSDVAGTSTDTQYF
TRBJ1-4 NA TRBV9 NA TGTGCCAGCAGCGTAGATGCAGATTATAATGAAAAACTGTTTTTT CASSVDADYNEKLFF
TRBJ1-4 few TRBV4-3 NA TGCGCCAGCAGCCAGCGCTATGCAACTAATGAAAAACTGTTTTTT CASSQRYATNEKLFF
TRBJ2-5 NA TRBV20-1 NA TGCAGTGCTAGTGGTTCGACTCCGGAGACCCAGTACTTC CSASGSTPETQYF
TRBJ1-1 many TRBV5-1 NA TGCGCCAGCAGCTTGGCGGGCGGGGATGAAGCTTTCTTT CASSLAGGDEAFF
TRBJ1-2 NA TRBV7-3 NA TGTGCCAGCGGCTCAGGGGCCAACCTCTATGGCTACACCTTC CASGSGANLYGYTF
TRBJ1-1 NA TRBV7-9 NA TGTGCCAGCAGCTTAGTAGGCGGGAACATGAACACTGAAGCTTTCTTT CASSLVGGNMNTEAFF
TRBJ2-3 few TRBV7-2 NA TGTGCCAGCGGAGATTTCAACACAGATACGCAGTATTTT CASGDFNTDTQYF
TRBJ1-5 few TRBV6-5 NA TGTGCCAGCAGCTTCGACCTTTCCCAGCCCCAGCATTTT CASSFDLSQPQHF